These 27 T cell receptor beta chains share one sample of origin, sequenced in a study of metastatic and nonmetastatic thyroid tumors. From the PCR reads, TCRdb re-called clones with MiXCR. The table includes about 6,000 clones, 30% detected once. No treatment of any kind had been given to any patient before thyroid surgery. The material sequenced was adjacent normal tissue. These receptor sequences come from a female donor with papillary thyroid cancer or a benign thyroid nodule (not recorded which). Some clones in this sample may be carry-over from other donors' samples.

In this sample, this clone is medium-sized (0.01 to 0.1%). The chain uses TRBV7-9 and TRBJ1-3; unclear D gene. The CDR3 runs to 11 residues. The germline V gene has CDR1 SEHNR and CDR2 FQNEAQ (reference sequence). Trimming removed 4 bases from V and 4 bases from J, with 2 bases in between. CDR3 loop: CASSYGNTIYF. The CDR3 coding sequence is TGTGCCAGCAGCTACGGAAACACCATATATTTT.

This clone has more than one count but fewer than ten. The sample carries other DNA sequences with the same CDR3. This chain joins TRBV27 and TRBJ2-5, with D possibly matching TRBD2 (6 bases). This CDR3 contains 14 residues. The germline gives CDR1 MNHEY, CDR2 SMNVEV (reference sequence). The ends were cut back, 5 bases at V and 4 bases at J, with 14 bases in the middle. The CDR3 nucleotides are TGTGCCAGCAGTCGTCGGAGGGCCCTAGAGACCCAGTACTTC. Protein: CASSRRRALETQYF.

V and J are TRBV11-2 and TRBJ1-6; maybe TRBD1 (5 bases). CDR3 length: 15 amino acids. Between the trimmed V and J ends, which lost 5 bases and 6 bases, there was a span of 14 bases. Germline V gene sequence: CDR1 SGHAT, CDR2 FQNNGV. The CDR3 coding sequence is TGTGCCAGCAGCCCCTGGGGACGAACTAATTCACCCCTCCACTTT. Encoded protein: CASSPWGRTNSPLHF.

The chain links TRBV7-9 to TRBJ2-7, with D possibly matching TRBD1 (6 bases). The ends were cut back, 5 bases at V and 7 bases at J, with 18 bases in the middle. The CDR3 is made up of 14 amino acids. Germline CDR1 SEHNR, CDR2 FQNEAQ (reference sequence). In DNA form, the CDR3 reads TGTGCCAGCAGCCTCCCTGAGGGGGTGGGTGAGCAGTACTTC. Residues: CASSLPEGVGEQYF. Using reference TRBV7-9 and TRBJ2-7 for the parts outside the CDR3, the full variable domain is DTGVSQNPRHKITKRGQNVTFRCDPISEHNRLYWYRQTLGQGPEFLTYFQNEAQLEKSRLLSDRFSAERPKGSFSTLEIQRTEQGDSAMYLCASSLPEGVGEQYFGPGTRLTVT.

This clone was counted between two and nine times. CDR3 in amino acids: CANSLYGTEAFF. CDR3 DNA sequence: TGTGCCAACAGCTTATATGGAACTGAAGCTTTCTTT. The chain recombines TRBV6-5 with TRBJ1-1; no reliable D call. V was pared by 10 bases and J by 5 bases, with 14 bases between. The CDR3 consists of 12 residues. Germline V gene lookup returns CDR1 MNHEY and CDR2 SVGAGI.

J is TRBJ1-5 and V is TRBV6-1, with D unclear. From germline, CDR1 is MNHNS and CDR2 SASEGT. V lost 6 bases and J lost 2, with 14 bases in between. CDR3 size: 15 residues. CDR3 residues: CASSQEGGGNQPQHF. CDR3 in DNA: TGTGCCAGCAGCCAGGAGGGTGGAGGCAATCAGCCCCAGCATTTT.

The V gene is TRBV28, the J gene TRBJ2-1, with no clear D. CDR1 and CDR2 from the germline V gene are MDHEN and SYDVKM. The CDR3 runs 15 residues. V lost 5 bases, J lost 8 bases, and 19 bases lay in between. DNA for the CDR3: TGTGCCAGCAGTCAGCCCAGCGCCTCCGCTGATGAGCAGTTCTTC. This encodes CASSQPSASADEQFF.

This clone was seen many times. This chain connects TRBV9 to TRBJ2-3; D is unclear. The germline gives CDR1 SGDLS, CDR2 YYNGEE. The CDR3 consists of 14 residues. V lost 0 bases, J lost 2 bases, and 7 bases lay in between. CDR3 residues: CASSVGGFTDTQYF. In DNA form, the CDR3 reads TGTGCCAGCAGCGTAGGCGGATTCACAGATACGCAGTATTTT.

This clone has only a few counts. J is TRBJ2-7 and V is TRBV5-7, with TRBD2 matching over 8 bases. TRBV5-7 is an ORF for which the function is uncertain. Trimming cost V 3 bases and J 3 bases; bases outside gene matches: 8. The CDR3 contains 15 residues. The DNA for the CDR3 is TGTGCCAGCAGCTACTCAGCGGGAGCGGGCTACGAGCAGTACTTC. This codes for CASSYSAGAGYEQYF.

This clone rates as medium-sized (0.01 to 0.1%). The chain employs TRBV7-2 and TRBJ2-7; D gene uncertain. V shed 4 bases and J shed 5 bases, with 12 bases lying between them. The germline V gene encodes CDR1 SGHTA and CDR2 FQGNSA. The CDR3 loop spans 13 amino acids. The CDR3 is CASSSSRRNEQYF. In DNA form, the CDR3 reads TGTGCCAGCAGCTCCTCCAGGAGAAACGAGCAGTACTTC.

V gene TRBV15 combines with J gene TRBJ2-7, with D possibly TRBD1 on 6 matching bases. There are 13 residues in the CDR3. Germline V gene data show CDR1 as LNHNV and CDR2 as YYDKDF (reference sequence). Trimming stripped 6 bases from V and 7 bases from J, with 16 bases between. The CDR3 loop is CATSDTGTGEQYF. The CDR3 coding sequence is TGTGCCACCAGTGATACAGGGACGGGAGAGCAGTACTTC.

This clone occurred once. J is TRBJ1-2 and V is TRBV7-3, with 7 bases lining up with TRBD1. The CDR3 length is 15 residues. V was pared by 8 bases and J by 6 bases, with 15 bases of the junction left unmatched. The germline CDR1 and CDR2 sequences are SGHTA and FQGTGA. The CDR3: CASAQSQGSLDGYTF. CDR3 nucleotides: TGTGCCAGCGCTCAGTCACAGGGGAGTTTAGATGGCTACACCTTC.

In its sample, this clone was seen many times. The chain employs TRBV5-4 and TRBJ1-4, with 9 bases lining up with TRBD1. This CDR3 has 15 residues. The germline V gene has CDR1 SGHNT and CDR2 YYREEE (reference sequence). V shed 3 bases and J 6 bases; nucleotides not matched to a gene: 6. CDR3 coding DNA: TGTGCCAGCAGCTCAAACAGGGGGCTTGATGAAAAACTGTTTTTT. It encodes CASSSNRGLDEKLFF.

CDR3 nucleotides: TGTGCCAGCAGCTCGTTTAAAGGGGAGCTGTTTTTT. Amino acids: CASSSFKGELFF. The V and J genes are TRBV11-2 and TRBJ2-2; D ambiguous. This CDR3 comprises 12 residues. Looked up from germline, CDR1 is SGHAT and CDR2 is FQNNGV. Trimming pared 4 bases from V and 8 bases from J, leaving 8 bases between.

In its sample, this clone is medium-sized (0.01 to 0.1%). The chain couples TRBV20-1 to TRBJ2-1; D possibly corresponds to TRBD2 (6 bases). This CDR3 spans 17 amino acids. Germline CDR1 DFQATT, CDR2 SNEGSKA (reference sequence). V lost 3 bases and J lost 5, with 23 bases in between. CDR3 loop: CSASRPSPGDIDNEQFF. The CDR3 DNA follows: TGCAGTGCTAGCAGACCATCGCCGGGAGACATAGACAATGAGCAGTTCTTC.

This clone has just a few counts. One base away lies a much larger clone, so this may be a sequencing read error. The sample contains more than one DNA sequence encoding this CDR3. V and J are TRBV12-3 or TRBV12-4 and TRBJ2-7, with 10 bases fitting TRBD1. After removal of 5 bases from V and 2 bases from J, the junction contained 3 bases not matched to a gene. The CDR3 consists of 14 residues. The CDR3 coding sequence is TGTGCCAGCAGTCCTGGGACAGGGGCCTACGAGCAGTACTTC. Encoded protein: CASSPGTGAYEQYF.

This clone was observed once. CDR3 DNA: TGCAGTGCTAGAGGCCTAGCGGTCTACGAGCAGTACTTC. The encoded protein is CSARGLAVYEQYF. The V call is TRBV20-1, the J call TRBJ2-7; 7 bases map to TRBD2. The trim removed 1 base at V and 3 bases at J, leaving 3 bases unmatched. This CDR3 has 13 residues. Germline CDR1 is DFQATT and CDR2 is SNEGSKA (reference sequence).

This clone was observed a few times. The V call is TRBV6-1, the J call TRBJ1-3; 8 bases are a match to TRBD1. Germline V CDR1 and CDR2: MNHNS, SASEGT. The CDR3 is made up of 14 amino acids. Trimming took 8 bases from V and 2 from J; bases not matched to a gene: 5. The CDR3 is CASLFRGPGNTIYF. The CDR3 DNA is TGTGCCAGCCTTTTCAGGGGGCCTGGAAACACCATATATTTT.

The CDR3 DNA follows: TGTGCCAGCATCAAGACAGGGTTGGTCTACGAGCAGTACTTC. Its protein is CASIKTGLVYEQYF. V and J are TRBV5-6 and TRBJ2-7; 7 nucleotides match TRBD1. CDR1 SGHDT and CDR2 YYEEEE come from the germline V gene. The V and J ends lost 6 bases and 3 bases, in that order; junction bases with no gene match: 9. The CDR3 has 14 amino acids.

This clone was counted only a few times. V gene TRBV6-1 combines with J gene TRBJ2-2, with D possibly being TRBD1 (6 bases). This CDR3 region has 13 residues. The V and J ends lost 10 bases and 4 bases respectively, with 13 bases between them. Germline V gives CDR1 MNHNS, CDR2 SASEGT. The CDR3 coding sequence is TGTGCCACCCAGTTCAGGGGCACCGGGGAGCTGTTTTTT. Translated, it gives CATQFRGTGELFF.

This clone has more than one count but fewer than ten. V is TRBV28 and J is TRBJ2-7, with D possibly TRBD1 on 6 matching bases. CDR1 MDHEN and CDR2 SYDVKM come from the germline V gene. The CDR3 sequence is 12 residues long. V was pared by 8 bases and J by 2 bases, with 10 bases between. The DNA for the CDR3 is TGTGCCAGCTCCCCAGGGGCCTACGAGCAGTACTTC. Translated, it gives CASSPGAYEQYF. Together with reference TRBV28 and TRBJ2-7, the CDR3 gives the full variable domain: DVKVTQSSRYLVKRTGEKVFLECVQDMDHENMFWYRQDPGLGLRLIYFSYDVKMKEKGDIPEGYSVSREKKERFSLILESASTNQTSMYLCASSPGAYEQYFGPGTRLTVT.

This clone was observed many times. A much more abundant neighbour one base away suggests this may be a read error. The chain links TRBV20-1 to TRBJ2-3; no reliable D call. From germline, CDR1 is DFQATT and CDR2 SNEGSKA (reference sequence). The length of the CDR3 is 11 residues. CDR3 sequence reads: CSASRTDTQCF. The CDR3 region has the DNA TGCAGTGCTTCCCGCACAGATACGCAGTGTTTT.

CDR3 residues: CASRGRVLTEAFF. The CDR3 DNA reads TGCGCCAGCCGAGGCAGGGTTCTCACTGAAGCTTTCTTT. The genes are TRBV5-1 and TRBJ1-1; tentative D call: TRBD1 (5 bases). CDR1 is SGHRS, CDR2 YFSETQ, per germline. Trimming pared 7 bases from V and 4 bases from J, leaving 14 bases between. The CDR3 totals 13 residues.

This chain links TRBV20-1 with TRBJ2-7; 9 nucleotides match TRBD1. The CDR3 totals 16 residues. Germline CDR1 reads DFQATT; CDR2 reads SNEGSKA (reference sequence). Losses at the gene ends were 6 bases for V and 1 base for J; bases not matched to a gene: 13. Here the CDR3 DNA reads TGCAGTGCCCGTGGCCCTGCGGGACAGGGTTCCTACGAGCAGTACTTC. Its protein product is CSARGPAGQGSYEQYF.

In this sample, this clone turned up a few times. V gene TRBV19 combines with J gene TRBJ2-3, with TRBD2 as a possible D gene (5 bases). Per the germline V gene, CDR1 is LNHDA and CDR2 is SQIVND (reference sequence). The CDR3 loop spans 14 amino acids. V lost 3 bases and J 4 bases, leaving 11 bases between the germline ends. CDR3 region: CASSMVGEADTQYF. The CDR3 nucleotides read TGTGCCAGTAGTATGGTCGGGGAAGCAGATACGCAGTATTTT.

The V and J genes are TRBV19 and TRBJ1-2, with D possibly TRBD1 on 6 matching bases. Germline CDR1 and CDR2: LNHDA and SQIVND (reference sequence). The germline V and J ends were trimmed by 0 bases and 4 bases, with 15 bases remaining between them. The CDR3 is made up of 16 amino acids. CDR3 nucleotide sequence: TGTGCCAGTAGTATAGAGCCAGGGGCGACTGGCTATGGCTACACCTTC. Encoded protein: CASSIEPGATGYGYTF.

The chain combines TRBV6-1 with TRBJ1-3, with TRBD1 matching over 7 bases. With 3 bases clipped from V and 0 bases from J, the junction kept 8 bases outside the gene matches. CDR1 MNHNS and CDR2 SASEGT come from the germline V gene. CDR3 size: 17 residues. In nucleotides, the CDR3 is TGTGCCAGCAGTGAGGACAGGTTTTACTACTCTGGAAACACCATATATTTT. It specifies CASSEDRFYYSGNTIYF.